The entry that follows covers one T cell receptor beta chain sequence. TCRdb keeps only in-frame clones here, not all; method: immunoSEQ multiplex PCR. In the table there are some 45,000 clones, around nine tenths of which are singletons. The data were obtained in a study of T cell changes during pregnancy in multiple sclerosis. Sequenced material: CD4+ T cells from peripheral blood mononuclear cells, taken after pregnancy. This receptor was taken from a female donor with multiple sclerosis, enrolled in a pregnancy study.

The CDR3, as DNA: TGTGCCAGCTCACTGCGGGCAGTAGATAGCAATCAGCCCCAGCATTTT. Its protein is CASSLRAVDSNQPQHF. The genes are TRBV18 and TRBJ1-5; D uncertain. Germline CDR1 reads KGHSH; CDR2 reads LQKENI. This CDR3 has 16 residues. The V and J ends lost 4 bases and 0 bases respectively, with 13 bases between them.